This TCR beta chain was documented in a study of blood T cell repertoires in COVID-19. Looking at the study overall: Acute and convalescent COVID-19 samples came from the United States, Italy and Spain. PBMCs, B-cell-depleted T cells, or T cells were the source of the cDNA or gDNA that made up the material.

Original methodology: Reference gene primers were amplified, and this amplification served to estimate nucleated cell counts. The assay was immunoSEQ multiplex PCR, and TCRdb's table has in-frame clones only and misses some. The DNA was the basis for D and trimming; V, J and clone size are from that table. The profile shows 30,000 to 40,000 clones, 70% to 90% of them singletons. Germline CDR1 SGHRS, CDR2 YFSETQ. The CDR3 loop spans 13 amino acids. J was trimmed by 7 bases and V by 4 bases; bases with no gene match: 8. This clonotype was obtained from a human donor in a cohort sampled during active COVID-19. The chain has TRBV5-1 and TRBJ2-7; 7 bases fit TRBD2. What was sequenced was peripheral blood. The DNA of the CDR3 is TGCGCCAGCAGCCTCCGCGGGCGGGAGGAGCAGTACTTC. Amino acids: CASSLRGREEQYF. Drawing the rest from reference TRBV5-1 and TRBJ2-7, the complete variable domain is KAGVTQTPRYLIKTRGQQVTLSCSPISGHRSVSWYQQTPGQGLQFLFEYFSETQRNKGNFPGRFSGRQFSNSRSEMNVSTLELGDSALYLCASSLRGREEQYFGPGTRLTVT.